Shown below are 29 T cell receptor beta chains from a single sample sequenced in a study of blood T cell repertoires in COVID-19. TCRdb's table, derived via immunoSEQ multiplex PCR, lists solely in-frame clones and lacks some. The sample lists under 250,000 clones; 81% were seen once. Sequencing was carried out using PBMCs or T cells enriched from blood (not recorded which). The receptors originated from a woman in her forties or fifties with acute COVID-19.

CDR3 sequence (DNA): TGTGCCAGCAGCCAAGAAAGGGGGGGAAACTATGGCTACACCTTC. Translated: CASSQERGGNYGYTF. This chain links TRBV3-1 (or the pseudogene TRBV3-2) with TRBJ1-2; TRBD1 might be the D (6 bases). This CDR3 has 15 residues. Trimming stripped 0 bases from V and 2 bases from J, with 10 bases between. CDR1 and CDR2 from the germline V gene are LGHDT and YNNKEL (reference sequence).

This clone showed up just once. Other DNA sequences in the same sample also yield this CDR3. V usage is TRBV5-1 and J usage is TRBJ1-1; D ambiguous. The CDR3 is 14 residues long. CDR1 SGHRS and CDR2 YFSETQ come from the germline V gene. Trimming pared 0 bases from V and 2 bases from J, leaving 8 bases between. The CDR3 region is CASSLGSGNTEAFF. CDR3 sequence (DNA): TGCGCCAGCAGCTTGGGATCAGGAAACACTGAAGCTTTCTTT.

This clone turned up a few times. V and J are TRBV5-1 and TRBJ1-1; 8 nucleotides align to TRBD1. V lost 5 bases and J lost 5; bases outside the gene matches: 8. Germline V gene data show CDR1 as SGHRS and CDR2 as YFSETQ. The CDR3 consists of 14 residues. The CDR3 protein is CASSFGQGGTEAFF. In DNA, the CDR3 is TGCGCCAGCAGTTTCGGACAGGGAGGAACTGAAGCTTTCTTT.

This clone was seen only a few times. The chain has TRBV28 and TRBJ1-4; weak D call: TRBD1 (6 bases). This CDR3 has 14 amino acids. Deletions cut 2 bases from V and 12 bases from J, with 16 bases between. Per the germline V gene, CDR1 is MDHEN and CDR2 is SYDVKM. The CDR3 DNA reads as TGTGCCAGCAGTTTACTGGCAGGGGCGGGTGAACTGTTTTTT. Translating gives CASSLLAGAGELFF. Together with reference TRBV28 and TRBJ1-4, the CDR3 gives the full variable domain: DVKVTQSSRYLVKRTGEKVFLECVQDMDHENMFWYRQDPGLGLRLIYFSYDVKMKEKGDIPEGYSVSREKKERFSLILESASTNQTSMYLCASSLLAGAGELFFGSGTQLSVL.

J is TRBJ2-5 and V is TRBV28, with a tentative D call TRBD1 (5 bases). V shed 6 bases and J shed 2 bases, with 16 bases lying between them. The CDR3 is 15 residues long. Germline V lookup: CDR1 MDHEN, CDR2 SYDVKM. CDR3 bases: TGTGCCAGCAGGGCCCCCGACAGAGTTCAAGAGACCCAGTACTTC. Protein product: CASRAPDRVQETQYF. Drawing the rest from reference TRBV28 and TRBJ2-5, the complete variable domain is DVKVTQSSRYLVKRTGEKVFLECVQDMDHENMFWYRQDPGLGLRLIYFSYDVKMKEKGDIPEGYSVSREKKERFSLILESASTNQTSMYLCASRAPDRVQETQYFGPGTRLLVL.

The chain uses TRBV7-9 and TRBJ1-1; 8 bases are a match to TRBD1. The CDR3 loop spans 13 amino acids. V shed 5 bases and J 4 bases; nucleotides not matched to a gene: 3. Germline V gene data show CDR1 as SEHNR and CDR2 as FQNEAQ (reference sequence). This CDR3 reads CASSVDRGTEAFF. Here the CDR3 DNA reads TGTGCCAGCAGCGTCGACAGGGGCACTGAAGCTTTCTTT.

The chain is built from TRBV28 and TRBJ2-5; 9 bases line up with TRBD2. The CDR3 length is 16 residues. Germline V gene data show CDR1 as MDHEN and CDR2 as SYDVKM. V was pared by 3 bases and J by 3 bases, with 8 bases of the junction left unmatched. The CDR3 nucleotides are TGTGCCAGCAGTTTTCGGCTTAGCGGGGGAGAAGAGACCCAGTACTTC. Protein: CASSFRLSGGEETQYF.

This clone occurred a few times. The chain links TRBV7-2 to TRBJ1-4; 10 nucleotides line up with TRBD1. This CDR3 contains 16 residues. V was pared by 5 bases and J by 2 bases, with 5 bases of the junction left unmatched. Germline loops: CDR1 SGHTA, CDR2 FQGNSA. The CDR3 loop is CASSPKTGGTNEKLFF. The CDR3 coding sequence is TGTGCCAGCAGCCCCAAGACAGGGGGCACTAATGAAAAACTGTTTTTT. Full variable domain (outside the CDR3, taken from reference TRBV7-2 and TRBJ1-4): GAGVSQSPSNKVTEKGKDVELRCDPISGHTALYWYRQSLGQGLEFLIYFQGNSAPDKSGLPSDRFSAERTGGSVSTLTIQRTQQEDSAVYLCASSPKTGGTNEKLFFGSGTQLSVL.

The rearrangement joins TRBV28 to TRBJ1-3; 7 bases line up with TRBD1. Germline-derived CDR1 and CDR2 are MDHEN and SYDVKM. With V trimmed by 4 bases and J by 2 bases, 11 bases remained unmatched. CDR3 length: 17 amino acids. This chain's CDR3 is CASSSPGTAFAGNTIYF. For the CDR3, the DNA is TGTGCCAGCAGTTCCCCTGGGACAGCCTTCGCTGGAAACACCATATATTTT. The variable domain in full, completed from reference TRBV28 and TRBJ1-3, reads DVKVTQSSRYLVKRTGEKVFLECVQDMDHENMFWYRQDPGLGLRLIYFSYDVKMKEKGDIPEGYSVSREKKERFSLILESASTNQTSMYLCASSSPGTAFAGNTIYFGEGSWLTVV.

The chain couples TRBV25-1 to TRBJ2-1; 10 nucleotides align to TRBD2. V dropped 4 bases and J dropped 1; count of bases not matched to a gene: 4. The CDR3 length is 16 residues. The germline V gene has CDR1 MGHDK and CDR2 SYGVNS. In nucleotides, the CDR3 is TGTGCCAGCAGTGGAAGCGGGAGGGGTTCCTACAATGAGCAGTTCTTC. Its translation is CASSGSGRGSYNEQFF.

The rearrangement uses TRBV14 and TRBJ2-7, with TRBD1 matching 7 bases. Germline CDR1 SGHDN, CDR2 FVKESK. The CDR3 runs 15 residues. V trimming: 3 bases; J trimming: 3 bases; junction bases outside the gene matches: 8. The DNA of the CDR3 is TGTGCCAGCAGCCAGACAGGGACAGATCTCTACGAGCAGTACTTC. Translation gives CASSQTGTDLYEQYF. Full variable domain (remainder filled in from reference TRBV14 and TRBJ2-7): EAGVTQFPSHSVIEKGQTVTLRCDPISGHDNLYWYRRVMGKEIKFLLHFVKESKQDESGMPNNRFLAERTGGTYSTLKVQPAELEDSGVYFCASSQTGTDLYEQYFGPGTRLTVT.

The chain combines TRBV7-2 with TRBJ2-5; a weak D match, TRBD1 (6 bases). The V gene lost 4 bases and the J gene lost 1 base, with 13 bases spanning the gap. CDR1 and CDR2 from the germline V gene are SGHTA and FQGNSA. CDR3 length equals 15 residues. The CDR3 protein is CASSSQGRLQETQYF. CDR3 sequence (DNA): TGTGCCAGCAGCTCCCAGGGGCGTCTCCAAGAGACCCAGTACTTC.

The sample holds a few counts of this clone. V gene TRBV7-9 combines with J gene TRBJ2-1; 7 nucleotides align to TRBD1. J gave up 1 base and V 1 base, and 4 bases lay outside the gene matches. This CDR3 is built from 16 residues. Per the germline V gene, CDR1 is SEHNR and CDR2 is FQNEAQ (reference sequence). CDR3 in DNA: TGTGCCAGCAGCTTAGTTCAGACAGGGTCCTACAATGAGCAGTTCTTC. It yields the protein CASSLVQTGSYNEQFF. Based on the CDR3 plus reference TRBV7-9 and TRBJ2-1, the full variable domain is DTGVSQNPRHKITKRGQNVTFRCDPISEHNRLYWYRQTLGQGPEFLTYFQNEAQLEKSRLLSDRFSAERPKGSFSTLEIQRTEQGDSAMYLCASSLVQTGSYNEQFFGPGTRLTVL.

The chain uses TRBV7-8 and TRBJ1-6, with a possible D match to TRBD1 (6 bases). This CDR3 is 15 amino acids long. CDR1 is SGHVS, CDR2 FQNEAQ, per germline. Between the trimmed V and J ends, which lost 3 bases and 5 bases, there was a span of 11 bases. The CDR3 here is CASSFGQTDNSPLHF. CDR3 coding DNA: TGTGCCAGCAGCTTTGGACAGACAGATAATTCACCCCTCCACTTT. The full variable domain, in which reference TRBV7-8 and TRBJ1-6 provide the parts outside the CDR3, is GAGVSQSPRYKVAKRGQDVALRCDPISGHVSLFWYQQALGQGPEFLTYFQNEAQLDKSGLPSDRFFAERPEGSVSTLKIQRTQQEDSAVYLCASSFGQTDNSPLHFGNGTRLTVT.

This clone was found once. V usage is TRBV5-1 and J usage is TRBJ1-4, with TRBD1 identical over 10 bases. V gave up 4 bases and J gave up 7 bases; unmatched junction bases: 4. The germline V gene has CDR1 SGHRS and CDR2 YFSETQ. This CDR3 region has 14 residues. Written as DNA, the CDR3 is TGCGCCAGCAGCCCGACAGGGGGCCTTGAAAAACTGTTTTTT. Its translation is CASSPTGGLEKLFF. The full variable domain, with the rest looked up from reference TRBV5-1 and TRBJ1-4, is KAGVTQTPRYLIKTRGQQVTLSCSPISGHRSVSWYQQTPGQGLQFLFEYFSETQRNKGNFPGRFSGRQFSNSRSEMNVSTLELGDSALYLCASSPTGGLEKLFFGSGTQLSVL.

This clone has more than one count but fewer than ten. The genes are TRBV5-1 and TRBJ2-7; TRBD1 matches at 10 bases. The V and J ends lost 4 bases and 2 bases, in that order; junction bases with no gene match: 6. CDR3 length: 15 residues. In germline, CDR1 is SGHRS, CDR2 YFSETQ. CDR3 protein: CASSSRQGAPYEQYF. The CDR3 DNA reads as TGCGCCAGCAGCAGCCGACAGGGGGCGCCCTACGAGCAGTACTTC.

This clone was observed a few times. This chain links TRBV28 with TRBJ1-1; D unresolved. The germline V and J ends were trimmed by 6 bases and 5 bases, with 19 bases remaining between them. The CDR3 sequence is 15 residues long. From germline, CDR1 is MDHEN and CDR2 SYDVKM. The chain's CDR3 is CASSLLPPGGTEAFF. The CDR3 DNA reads TGTGCCAGCAGCCTTCTACCACCGGGAGGGACTGAAGCTTTCTTT.

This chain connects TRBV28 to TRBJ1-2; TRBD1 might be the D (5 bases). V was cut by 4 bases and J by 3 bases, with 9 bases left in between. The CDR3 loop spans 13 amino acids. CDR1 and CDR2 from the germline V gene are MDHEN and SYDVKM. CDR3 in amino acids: CASSSGQYYGYTF. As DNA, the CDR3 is TGTGCCAGCAGTTCAGGACAATACTATGGCTACACCTTC.

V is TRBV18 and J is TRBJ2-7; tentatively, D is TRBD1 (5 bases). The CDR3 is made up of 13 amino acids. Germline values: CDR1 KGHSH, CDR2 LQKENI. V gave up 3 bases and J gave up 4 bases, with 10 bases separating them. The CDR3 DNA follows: TGTGCCAGCTCACCGGGGCCAGATTACGAGCAGTACTTC. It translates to CASSPGPDYEQYF.

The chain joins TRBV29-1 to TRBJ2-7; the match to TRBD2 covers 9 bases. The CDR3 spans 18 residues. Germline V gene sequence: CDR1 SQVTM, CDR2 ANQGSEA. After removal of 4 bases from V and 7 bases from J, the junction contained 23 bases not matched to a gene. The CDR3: CSVGVGGVAGGTSREQYF. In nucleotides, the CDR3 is TGCAGCGTTGGTGTTGGTGGAGTGGCGGGAGGGACCTCGAGGGAGCAGTACTTC.

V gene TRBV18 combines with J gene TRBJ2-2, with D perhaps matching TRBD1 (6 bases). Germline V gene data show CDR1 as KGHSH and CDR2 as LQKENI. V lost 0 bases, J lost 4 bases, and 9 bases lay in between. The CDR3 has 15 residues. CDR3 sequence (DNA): TGTGCCAGCTCACCACCGGACAGACTCACCGGGGAGCTGTTTTTT. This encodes CASSPPDRLTGELFF.

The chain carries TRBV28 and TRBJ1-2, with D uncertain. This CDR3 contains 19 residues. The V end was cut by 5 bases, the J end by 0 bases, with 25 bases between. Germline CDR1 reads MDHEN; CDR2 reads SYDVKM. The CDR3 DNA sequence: TGTGCCAGCAGTCACGCCGGGGTCTTACGCGCCAATCCTAACTATGGCTACACCTTC. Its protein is CASSHAGVLRANPNYGYTF.

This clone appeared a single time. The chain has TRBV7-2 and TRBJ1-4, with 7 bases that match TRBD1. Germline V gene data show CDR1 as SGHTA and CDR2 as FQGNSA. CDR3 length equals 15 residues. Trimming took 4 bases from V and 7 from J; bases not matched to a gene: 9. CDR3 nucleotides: TGTGCCAGCAGCTATAACAGGGGCTTGGGTGAAAAACTGTTTTTT. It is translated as CASSYNRGLGEKLFF.

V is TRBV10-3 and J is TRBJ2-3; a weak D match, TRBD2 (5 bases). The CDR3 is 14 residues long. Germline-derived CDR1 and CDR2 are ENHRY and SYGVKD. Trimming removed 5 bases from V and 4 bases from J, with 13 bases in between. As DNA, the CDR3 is TGTGCCATCAGTAGGAGCGGTAGCGCAGATACGCAGTATTTT. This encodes CAISRSGSADTQYF.

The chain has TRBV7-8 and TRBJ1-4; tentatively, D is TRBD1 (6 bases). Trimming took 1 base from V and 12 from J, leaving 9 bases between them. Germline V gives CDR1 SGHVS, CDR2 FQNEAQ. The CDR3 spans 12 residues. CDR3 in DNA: TGTGCCAGCAGCTTAGAGAAGGGGGAACTGTTTTTT. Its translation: CASSLEKGELFF.

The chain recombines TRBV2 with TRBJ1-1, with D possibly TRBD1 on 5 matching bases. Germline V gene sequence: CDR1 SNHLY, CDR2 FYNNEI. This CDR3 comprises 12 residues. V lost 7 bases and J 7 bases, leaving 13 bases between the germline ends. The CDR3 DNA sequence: TGTGCCAGCAATCCGACAGTTGGTGAAGCTTTCTTT. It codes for CASNPTVGEAFF.

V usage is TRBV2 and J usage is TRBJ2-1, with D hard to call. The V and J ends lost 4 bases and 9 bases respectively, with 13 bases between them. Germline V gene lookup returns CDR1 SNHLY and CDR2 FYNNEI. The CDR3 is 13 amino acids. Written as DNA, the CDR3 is TGTGCCAGCAGTGGTGAAAGGTCGGGTGAGCAGTTCTTC. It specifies CASSGERSGEQFF.

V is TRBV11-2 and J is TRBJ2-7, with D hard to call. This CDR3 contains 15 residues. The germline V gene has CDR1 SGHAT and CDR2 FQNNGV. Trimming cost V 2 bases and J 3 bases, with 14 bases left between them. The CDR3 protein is CASSLNADPSYEQYF. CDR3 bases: TGTGCCAGCAGCTTAAATGCGGATCCAAGCTACGAGCAGTACTTC.

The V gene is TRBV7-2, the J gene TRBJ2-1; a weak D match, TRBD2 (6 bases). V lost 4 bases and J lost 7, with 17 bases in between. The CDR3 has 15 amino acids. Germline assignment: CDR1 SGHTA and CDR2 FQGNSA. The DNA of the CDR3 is TGTGCCAGCAGCTCCCTCGGGACTCCATTTAATGAGCAGTTCTTC. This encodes CASSSLGTPFNEQFF.